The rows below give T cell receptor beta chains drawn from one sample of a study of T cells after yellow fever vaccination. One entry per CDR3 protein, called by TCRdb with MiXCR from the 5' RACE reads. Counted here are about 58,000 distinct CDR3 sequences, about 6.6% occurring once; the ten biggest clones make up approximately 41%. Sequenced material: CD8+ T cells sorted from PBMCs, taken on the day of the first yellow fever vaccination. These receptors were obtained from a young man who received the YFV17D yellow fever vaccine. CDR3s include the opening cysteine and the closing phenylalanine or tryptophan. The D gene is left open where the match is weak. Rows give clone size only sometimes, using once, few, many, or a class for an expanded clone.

CDR3aa: CATSRDFRDNEQFF
CDR3nt: TGTGCCACCAGCAGAGATTTCCGGGACAATGAGCAGTTCTTC
abundance: NA
j_gene: TRBJ2-1
v_gene: TRBV15
d_gene: NA

CDR3aa: CASSFRGDEQFF
CDR3nt: TGTGCCAGCAGTTTTCGGGGGGATGAGCAGTTCTTC
abundance: many
j_gene: TRBJ2-1
v_gene: TRBV12-3/TRBV12-4
d_gene: TRBD2

CDR3aa: CASSSELAGGSYEQFF
CDR3nt: TGTGCCAGCAGCTCAGAACTAGCGGGGGGATCCTATGAGCAGTTCTTC
abundance: many
j_gene: TRBJ2-1
v_gene: TRBV11-2
d_gene: TRBD2

CDR3aa: CASRAFLGRLAGDKNIQYF
CDR3nt: TGTGCCAGCAGAGCCTTCCTGGGCAGACTAGCGGGGGACAAAAACATTCAGTACTTC
abundance: many
j_gene: TRBJ2-4
v_gene: TRBV5-6
d_gene: TRBD2

CDR3aa: CASSLQSRDTYSNEQFF
CDR3nt: TGTGCCAGCAGCCTACAATCCCGGGACACGTACTCCAATGAGCAGTTCTTC
abundance: few
j_gene: TRBJ2-1
v_gene: TRBV11-2
d_gene: NA

CDR3aa: CASSTRDIHYGYTF
CDR3nt: TGTGCCAGCAGCACGAGGGACATCCATTATGGCTACACCTTC
abundance: NA
j_gene: TRBJ1-2
v_gene: TRBV7-9
d_gene: NA

CDR3aa: CSARDGSYNVLTF
CDR3nt: TGCAGTGCTAGAGACGGATCTTACAACGTCCTGACTTTC
abundance: NA
j_gene: TRBJ2-6
v_gene: TRBV20-1
d_gene: NA

CDR3aa: CASSYGSHQETQYF
CDR3nt: TGTGCCAGCAGTTACGGGTCTCATCAAGAGACCCAGTACTTC
abundance: NA
j_gene: TRBJ2-5
v_gene: TRBV6-2/TRBV6-3
d_gene: NA

CDR3aa: CASTSGNYGYTF
CDR3nt: TGTGCCAGCACCAGCGGTAACTATGGCTACACCTTC
abundance: few
j_gene: TRBJ1-2
v_gene: TRBV25-1
d_gene: NA

CDR3aa: CASSPGSGGASYNEQFF
CDR3nt: TGTGCCAGCAGCCCGGGGAGCGGGGGGGCCTCATACAATGAGCAGTTCTTC
abundance: many
j_gene: TRBJ2-1
v_gene: TRBV7-9
d_gene: TRBD2

CDR3aa: CASSELDSYTGELFF
CDR3nt: TGTGCCAGCAGTGAATTGGACAGCTACACCGGGGAGCTGTTTTTT
abundance: few
j_gene: TRBJ2-2
v_gene: TRBV25-1
d_gene: NA

CDR3aa: CASSHLRLGEKTQYF
CDR3nt: TGCGCCAGCAGCCACTTGCGGTTAGGGGAAAAGACCCAGTACTTC
abundance: many
j_gene: TRBJ2-5
v_gene: TRBV4-1
d_gene: NA

CDR3aa: CASSLRVGEKLFF
CDR3nt: TGCGCCAGCAGCCTAAGGGTAGGAGAAAAACTGTTTTTT
abundance: few
j_gene: TRBJ1-4
v_gene: TRBV4-1
d_gene: NA

CDR3aa: CASSYTLSGYTEAFF
CDR3nt: TGTGCCAGCAGTTACACCCTCTCAGGGTACACTGAAGCTTTCTTT
abundance: NA
j_gene: TRBJ1-1
v_gene: TRBV6-5
d_gene: NA

CDR3aa: CASSESSGGPTDTQYF
CDR3nt: TGTGCCAGCAGTGAGTCTAGCGGGGGGCCCACAGATACGCAGTATTTT
abundance: many
j_gene: TRBJ2-3
v_gene: TRBV6-4
d_gene: TRBD2

CDR3aa: CASSGPGQGTGNTIYF
CDR3nt: TGTGCCAGCAGTGGGCCGGGACAGGGGACGGGAAACACCATATATTTT
abundance: NA
j_gene: TRBJ1-3
v_gene: TRBV12-3/TRBV12-4
d_gene: TRBD1

CDR3aa: CASSLAGHRDTQYF
CDR3nt: TGTGCCAGCAGCTTAGCGGGGCACCGGGATACGCAGTATTTT
abundance: many
j_gene: TRBJ2-3
v_gene: TRBV7-2
d_gene: NA

CDR3aa: CASRGLGNEQFF
CDR3nt: TGTGCCAGCAGGGGTCTGGGGAATGAGCAGTTCTTC
abundance: NA
j_gene: TRBJ2-1
v_gene: TRBV5-4
d_gene: NA

CDR3aa: CASSFGLAGYTYTQYF
CDR3nt: TGCGCCAGCAGCTTCGGACTAGCGGGATACACATATACGCAGTATTTT
abundance: NA
j_gene: TRBJ2-3
v_gene: TRBV5-1
d_gene: TRBD2

CDR3aa: CASKTMAVQETQYF
CDR3nt: TGTGCCAGCAAAACGATGGCAGTCCAAGAGACCCAGTACTTC
abundance: many
j_gene: TRBJ2-5
v_gene: TRBV27
d_gene: NA

CDR3aa: CSVRWPNTGELFF
CDR3nt: TGCAGCGTTCGGTGGCCCAACACCGGGGAGCTGTTTTTT
abundance: many
j_gene: TRBJ2-2
v_gene: TRBV29-1
d_gene: NA

CDR3aa: CASSLAGADTQYF
CDR3nt: TGTGCCAGCAGTTTGGCGGGGGCAGATACGCAGTATTTT
abundance: NA
j_gene: TRBJ2-3
v_gene: TRBV12-3/TRBV12-4
d_gene: TRBD2

CDR3aa: CASRRTSYNEQFF
CDR3nt: TGTGCCAGCAGACGGACTAGTTACAATGAGCAGTTCTTC
abundance: NA
j_gene: TRBJ2-1
v_gene: TRBV6-5
d_gene: TRBD2

CDR3aa: CASSHTGYSAYEQYF
CDR3nt: TGCGCCAGCAGTCATACAGGGTACTCTGCCTACGAGCAGTACTTC
abundance: NA
j_gene: TRBJ2-7
v_gene: TRBV10-2
d_gene: NA

CDR3aa: CASSYSPGGNEQFF
CDR3nt: TGTGCCAGCAGTTACTCCCCCGGGGGCAATGAGCAGTTCTTC
abundance: NA
j_gene: TRBJ2-1
v_gene: TRBV6-2/TRBV6-3
d_gene: NA

CDR3aa: CASRSSGTEQYF
CDR3nt: TGTGCCAGCAGATCTTCGGGGACGGAGCAGTACTTC
abundance: NA
j_gene: TRBJ2-7
v_gene: TRBV5-4
d_gene: NA

CDR3aa: CASSQDLWGAGNQPQHF
CDR3nt: TGCGCCAGCAGCCAAGATCTGTGGGGGGCCGGCAATCAGCCCCAGCATTTT
abundance: many
j_gene: TRBJ1-5
v_gene: TRBV4-1
d_gene: NA

CDR3aa: CASRTPGNYELYF
CDR3nt: TGTGCCAGTAGAACGCCTGGAAACTACGAGCTGTACTTC
abundance: once
j_gene: TRBJ2-7
v_gene: TRBV19
d_gene: NA

CDR3aa: CASSFRDRVTDEQFF
CDR3nt: TGTGCCAGCAGCTTTAGGGACAGGGTTACTGATGAGCAGTTCTTC
abundance: NA
j_gene: TRBJ2-1
v_gene: TRBV11-2
d_gene: TRBD1

CDR3aa: CASSHRGQGYEQYF
CDR3nt: TGTGCCAGCAGTCACAGGGGACAGGGCTACGAGCAGTACTTC
abundance: NA
j_gene: TRBJ2-7
v_gene: TRBV25-1
d_gene: TRBD1

CDR3aa: CASSIEINGDTEAFF
CDR3nt: TGCGCCAGCAGCATAGAGATAAATGGGGACACTGAAGCTTTCTTT
abundance: many
j_gene: TRBJ1-1
v_gene: TRBV5-1
d_gene: NA

CDR3aa: CASSERGTGGGRGKNIQYF
CDR3nt: TGCGCCAGCAGCGAGAGAGGGACAGGGGGCGGACGAGGCAAAAACATTCAGTACTTC
abundance: many
j_gene: TRBJ2-4
v_gene: TRBV5-1
d_gene: TRBD1

CDR3aa: CSAGAYRDLNYGYTF
CDR3nt: TGCAGTGCTGGGGCCTACAGGGACTTAAACTATGGCTACACCTTC
abundance: NA
j_gene: TRBJ1-2
v_gene: TRBV20-1
d_gene: NA

CDR3aa: CASSSRTSSREQYF
CDR3nt: TGTGCCAGCAGTTCTCGGACTAGTTCGCGCGAGCAGTACTTC
abundance: many
j_gene: TRBJ2-7
v_gene: TRBV6-5
d_gene: TRBD2

CDR3aa: CASSAKRGPWGELFF
CDR3nt: TGCGCCAGCAGCGCGAAGCGGGGGCCGTGGGGGGAGCTGTTTTTT
abundance: many
j_gene: TRBJ2-2
v_gene: TRBV4-3
d_gene: TRBD2

CDR3aa: CASSWAGKGANVLTF
CDR3nt: TGCGCCAGCAGCTGGGCCGGGAAAGGGGCCAACGTCCTGACTTTC
abundance: few
j_gene: TRBJ2-6
v_gene: TRBV5-1
d_gene: NA

CDR3aa: CASNSGQEYNEQFF
CDR3nt: TGTGCCAGCAATTCCGGACAGGAGTACAATGAGCAGTTCTTC
abundance: many
j_gene: TRBJ2-1
v_gene: TRBV7-9
d_gene: TRBD1

CDR3aa: CSVLPRDPTYEQYF
CDR3nt: TGCAGCGTCCTCCCCCGGGACCCCACCTACGAGCAGTACTTC
abundance: many
j_gene: TRBJ2-7
v_gene: TRBV29-1
d_gene: NA

CDR3aa: CASSPQPTIQNIQYF
CDR3nt: TGTGCCAGCAGCCCACAACCGACAATCCAAAACATTCAGTACTTC
abundance: few
j_gene: TRBJ2-4
v_gene: TRBV7-6
d_gene: NA